The 23 T cell receptor beta chains presented below share a single source sample, sequenced in a study of human T cells and chemical hapten exposure. Indicated time point: patch test 1, 2 weeks after DPC sensitization. Stated treatment: therapeutic diphenylcyclopropenone sensitization with weekly scalp DPC. One entry per CDR3 protein, called by TCRdb with MiXCR from the RACE reads. The sample consists of roughly 180,000 distinct CDR3 sequences, more than 20% of them appearing once. The source material was whole blood, sampled in connection with sensitization to the hapten diphenylcyclopropenone (DPC). Every receptor here comes from a woman aged 45-60 years with alopecia areata. Some clones in this sample may be carry-over from other donors' samples.

A few counts support this clonotype. The V and J genes are TRBV7-8 and TRBJ2-3; D is possibly TRBD2 (5 bases). This CDR3 has 15 residues. V was pared by 4 bases and J by 4 bases, with 15 bases between. The germline CDR1 and CDR2 sequences are SGHVS and FQNEAQ. Written as DNA, the CDR3 is TGTGCCAGCAGCTCGGCAGCGGCGCGAGCAGATACGCAGTATTTT. Translating gives CASSSAAARADTQYF.

This clonotype appeared many times. V usage is TRBV12-3 or TRBV12-4 and J usage is TRBJ2-3; D is unresolved. The CDR3 extends over 14 amino acids. Trimming left V 3 bases short and J 4 bases short, with 11 bases between. For the CDR3, the DNA is TGTGCCAGCAGTTTGACGGCGGCTTCAGATACGCAGTATTTT. Its protein product is CASSLTAASDTQYF.

This clonotype appeared a few times. The chain carries TRBV4-1 and TRBJ2-7; 12 bases fit TRBD2. V dropped 1 base and J dropped 4; count of bases not matched to a gene: 2. CDR3 length: 15 residues. CDR1 is MGHRA and CDR2 is YSYEKL in the germline V gene. The CDR3 spells CASSQGLAGEYEQYF. In nucleotides, the CDR3 is TGCGCCAGCAGCCAAGGACTAGCGGGAGAATACGAGCAGTACTTC.

This clonotype appeared a few times. The CDR3 sequence is CASSMSGTSTDTQYF. The DNA of the CDR3 is TGTGCCAGCAGTATGAGCGGGACTAGCACAGATACGCAGTATTTT. J is TRBJ2-3 and V is TRBV2; the match to TRBD2 covers 7 bases. The CDR3 has 15 residues. With 5 bases clipped from V and 0 bases from J, the junction kept 5 bases outside the gene matches. The V gene's germline CDR1 is SNHLY and CDR2 FYNNEI.

J is TRBJ1-2 and V is TRBV6-1; TRBD1 matches 7 bases. Germline CDR1 and CDR2: MNHNS and SASEGT. V was clipped by 4 bases and J by 8 bases; unmatched bases: 7. The CDR3 totals 13 residues. The CDR3 spells CASSAGTGAGYTF. The CDR3 DNA follows: TGTGCCAGCAGTGCCGGAACAGGGGCCGGCTACACCTTC.

J is TRBJ1-6 and V is TRBV20-1, with D possibly TRBD1 on 5 matching bases. The ends were cut back, 6 bases at V and 6 bases at J, with 15 bases in the middle. The CDR3 sequence is 14 residues long. Germline CDR1 DFQATT, CDR2 SNEGSKA (reference sequence). In nucleotides, the CDR3 is TGCAGTGCCCCGATCCCCGGGGGTAATTCACCCCTCCACTTT. Its protein product is CSAPIPGGNSPLHF.

The chain links TRBV14 to TRBJ2-4; 7 bases fit TRBD2. With V trimmed by 4 bases and J by 1 base, 13 bases remained unmatched. The V gene's germline CDR1 is SGHDN and CDR2 FVKESK. The CDR3 is made up of 18 amino acids. DNA of the CDR3: TGTGCCAGCAGCCGAGACGACGAGCGGGACCGGGCCAAAAACATTCAGTACTTC. Amino acids: CASSRDDERDRAKNIQYF.

This rearrangement joins TRBV19 to TRBJ1-5, with D uncertain. The CDR3 extends over 12 amino acids. Germline CDR1 is LNHDA and CDR2 is SQIVND (reference sequence). V was shortened by 7 bases and J by 1 base, with 5 bases between the two germline ends. CDR3 loop: CASKDSNQPQHF. In nucleotides, the CDR3 is TGTGCCAGTAAGGACAGCAATCAGCCCCAGCATTTT.

To note about this clonotype: This could be a read error, since a much larger clone is one nucleotide away. This chain links TRBV29-1 with TRBJ2-3; no clear D gene. CDR1 and CDR2 (germline): SQVTM, ANQGSEA. V gave up 2 bases and J gave up 8 bases, with 8 bases separating them. This CDR3 is built from 11 residues. As DNA, the CDR3 is TGCAGCGTTGAAAGTTTAGGTACGCAGTATTTT. Encoded protein: CSVESLGTQYF.

This clonotype came up a few times. V and J are TRBV20-1 and TRBJ2-5; D assignment may be TRBD1 or TRBD2 (5 bases each). The CDR3 is made up of 15 amino acids. Germline values: CDR1 DFQATT, CDR2 SNEGSKA (reference sequence). Trimming took 7 bases from V and 5 from J, leaving 23 bases between them. Here the CDR3 DNA reads TGCAGTGGAAGGGGTGAAATGGCAAGAGGGGAGACCCAGTACTTC. Its translation: CSGRGEMARGETQYF.

This chain uses TRBV2 with TRBJ2-7; TRBD1 aligns across 7 bases. The CDR3 covers 12 residues. V shed 8 bases and J 0 bases; nucleotides not matched to a gene: 1. Germline-derived CDR1 and CDR2 are SNHLY and FYNNEI. The CDR3 sequence is CASDRDSYEQYF. The CDR3 DNA reads as TGTGCCAGCGACAGGGACTCCTACGAGCAGTACTTC.

This clonotype was observed a handful of times. The V and J genes are TRBV9 and TRBJ2-7; 15 positions agree with TRBD2. From germline, CDR1 is SGDLS and CDR2 YYNGEE. This CDR3 is built from 19 residues. Trimming removed 4 bases from V and 1 base from J; junction bases left unmatched: 12. The CDR3 sequence is CASSPGAGTSGRPSYEQYF. The CDR3 bases are TGTGCCAGCAGCCCGGGAGCCGGGACTAGCGGGAGGCCGTCCTACGAGCAGTACTTC. Together with reference TRBV9 and TRBJ2-7, the CDR3 gives the full variable domain: DSGVTQTPKHLITATGQRVTLRCSPRSGDLSVYWYQQSLDQGLQFLIQYYNGEERAKGNILERFSAQQFPDLHSELNLSSLELGDSALYFCASSPGAGTSGRPSYEQYFGPGTRLTVT.

The chain carries TRBV21-1 and TRBJ2-5; whether TRBD1, the table's D call, matches the DNA was not checked. TRBV21-1 is an annotated pseudogene. The CDR3 is 20 amino acids. Written as DNA, the CDR3 is TGTGCCAGCAGCGAGGACAGGGCCCGAGACAAGGACGAAGCGGAAGAGACCCAGTACTTC. Its translation is CASSEDRARDKDEAEETQYF.

CDR3 loop: CASSPFGSAGGFSGNTIYF. In DNA form, the CDR3 reads TGTGCCAGCAGTCCGTTTGGTAGTGCAGGGGGCTTTTCTGGAAACACCATATATTTT. The chain recombines TRBV6-6 with TRBJ1-3, with TRBD1 matching 8 bases. The germline gives CDR1 MNHNY, CDR2 SVGAGI (reference sequence). The CDR3 covers 19 residues. Trimming took 5 bases from V and 1 from J; bases not matched to a gene: 16.

The gene calls are TRBV5-1 and TRBJ2-5, with D unclear. The V and J ends lost 4 bases and 1 base respectively, with 11 bases between them. The CDR3 totals 14 residues. The germline CDR1 and CDR2 sequences are SGHRS and YFSETQ. The CDR3 nucleotides read TGCGCCAGCAGCCGATTCAGTTCCCAAGAGACCCAGTACTTC. It encodes CASSRFSSQETQYF. The variable domain in full, completed from reference TRBV5-1 and TRBJ2-5, reads KAGVTQTPRYLIKTRGQQVTLSCSPISGHRSVSWYQQTPGQGLQFLFEYFSETQRNKGNFPGRFSGRQFSNSRSEMNVSTLELGDSALYLCASSRFSSQETQYFGPGTRLLVL.

Ten or more counts support this clonotype. The chain recombines TRBV6-2 or TRBV6-3 with TRBJ1-6; D may be TRBD1 (6 bases). This CDR3 contains 15 residues. V was trimmed by 6 bases and J by 10 bases, leaving 19 bases between them. The germline CDR1 and CDR2 sequences are MNHEY and SVGEGT. CDR3: CASSPWAGAGSPLHF. CDR3 DNA sequence: TGTGCCAGCAGCCCCTGGGCAGGGGCTGGATCACCCCTCCACTTT.

This clonotype came up a few times. The CDR3 is CSATRDSTDTQYF. As DNA, the CDR3 is TGCAGTGCCACCCGGGACAGCACAGATACGCAGTATTTT. J is TRBJ2-3 and V is TRBV20-1; D tentatively fits TRBD1 or TRBD2 (5 bases each). Germline V lookup: CDR1 DFQATT, CDR2 SNEGSKA (reference sequence). The CDR3 has 13 residues. Trimming took 6 bases from V and 0 from J, leaving 10 bases between them.

Many counts were recorded for this clonotype. The chain recombines TRBV7-2 with TRBJ1-2; D may be TRBD1 (5 bases). The CDR3 is 15 amino acids. Germline V gene sequence: CDR1 SGHTA, CDR2 FQGNSA. V lost 1 base, J lost 8 bases, and 17 bases lay in between. CDR3 coding DNA: TGTGCCAGCAGCTTAGTTCTAGGGCCAGGGAACGGCTACACCTTC. It codes for CASSLVLGPGNGYTF.

This clonotype turned up a few times. This chain uses TRBV3-1 with TRBJ1-2, with a possible D match to TRBD1 (5 bases). The germline CDR1 and CDR2 sequences are LGHDT and YNNKEL (reference sequence). Trimming removed 3 bases from V and 2 bases from J, with 10 bases in between. The length of the CDR3 is 14 residues. The CDR3 region has the DNA TGTGCCAGCAGCCAGGTGCGGGGCAACTATGGCTACACCTTC. It encodes CASSQVRGNYGYTF.

This chain connects TRBV6-5 to TRBJ1-1; TRBD1 matches at 11 bases. This CDR3 spans 17 amino acids. CDR1 and CDR2 (germline): MNHEY, SVGAGI. V dropped 5 bases and J dropped 4; count of bases not matched to a gene: 12. The CDR3, as DNA: TGTGCCAGCAGTAAGAACACCGGGACAGGGGGTAGCACTGAAGCTTTCTTT. Encoded protein: CASSKNTGTGGSTEAFF.

V usage is TRBV7-9 and J usage is TRBJ1-2; D is unclear. The V end was cut by 5 bases, the J end by 2 bases, with 15 bases between. Germline lookup yields CDR1 SEHNR and CDR2 FQNEAQ (reference sequence). There are 15 residues in the CDR3. The CDR3 coding sequence is TGTGCCAGCAGCGATGCCTCGGACCCAAACTATGGCTACACCTTC. It is translated as CASSDASDPNYGYTF.

This clonotype came up a few times. The chain is built from TRBV29-1 and TRBJ2-5; a possible D gene is TRBD1 (5 bases). In germline, CDR1 is SQVTM, CDR2 ANQGSEA. The CDR3 loop spans 13 amino acids. With 5 bases removed from V and 5 bases from J, the gap between germline ends came to 15 bases. As DNA, the CDR3 is TGCAGCGTTCCTACTCAGGGTTGGGAGACCCAGTACTTC. Protein sequence: CSVPTQGWETQYF.

This clonotype occurred a few times. This sequence joins TRBV9 and TRBJ1-2, with D possibly TRBD1 on 5 matching bases. The CDR3 is made up of 13 amino acids. CDR1 is SGDLS, CDR2 YYNGEE, per germline. With 0 bases removed from V and 8 bases from J, the gap between germline ends came to 11 bases. CDR3 nucleotide sequence: TGTGCCAGCAGCGTAGGGACGGACAACGGCTACACCTTC. Residues: CASSVGTDNGYTF.